This T cell receptor beta chain was sequenced during a study of post-analysis software for immune sequencing data. Study background: Relapsing-remitting, secondary progressive and progressive-relapsing courses of multiple sclerosis were included. Points from the study as a whole: Roughly five TRBV segments appeared more often in patients than in controls, and TRBV5-6, TRBV5-1 and TRBV20-1 were among these. For normalized Chao1 diversity, multiple sclerosis patients scored significantly lower than controls did. Same-batch samples co-clustered strongly by F measure.

This CDR3 is built from 18 residues. Per germline, CDR1 SEHNR and CDR2 FQNEAQ (reference sequence). V lost 4 bases and J lost 2; bases outside the gene matches: 10. cDNA libraries for TCR beta contained unique molecular identifiers. Each batch of about 0.95 to 10 million T cells produced 450,000 to 500,000 cDNA molecules. MiXCR, applied by TCRdb to the PCR reads, yields one record per CDR3 protein. Of hundreds of thousands of distinct CDR3 sequences listed, roughly 50% were seen once; the top ten hold around 4.5%. A few counts support this clonotype. What it binds is unknown. This TCR came from a girl aged 5-17 years with multiple sclerosis. Sequenced material: blood. The chain carries TRBV7-9 and TRBJ2-6; 8 nucleotides agree with TRBD1. The CDR3 DNA is TGTGCCAGCAGCTCCCCTCGACAGGGGTTACCTGGGGCCAACGTCCTGACTTTC. Translating gives CASSSPRQGLPGANVLTF.